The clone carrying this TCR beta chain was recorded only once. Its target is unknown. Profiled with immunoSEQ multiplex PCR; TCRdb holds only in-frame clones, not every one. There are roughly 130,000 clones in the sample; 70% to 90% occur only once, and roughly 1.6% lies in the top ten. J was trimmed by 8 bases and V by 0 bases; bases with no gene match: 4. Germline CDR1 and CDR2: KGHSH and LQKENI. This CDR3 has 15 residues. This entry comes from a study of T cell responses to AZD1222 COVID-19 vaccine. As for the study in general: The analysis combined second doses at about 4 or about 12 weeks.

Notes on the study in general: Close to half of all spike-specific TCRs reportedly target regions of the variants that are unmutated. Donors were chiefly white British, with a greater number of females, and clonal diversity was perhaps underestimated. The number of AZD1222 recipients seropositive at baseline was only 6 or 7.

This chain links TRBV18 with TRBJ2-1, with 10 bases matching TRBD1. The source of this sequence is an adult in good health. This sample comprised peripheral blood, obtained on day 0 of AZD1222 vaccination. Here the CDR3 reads CASSPPGTGVDEQFF. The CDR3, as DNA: TGTGCCAGCTCACCACCCGGGACAGGGGTCGATGAGCAGTTCTTC.